The 26 T cell receptor beta chains presented below share a single source sample, sequenced in a study of T-cell reconstitution after alpha-beta-depleted transplantation in children. Unique molecular identifiers were used in preparing the TCRbeta library. TCRdb recomputed calls from the PCR reads with MiXCR, one row per CDR3 protein. The table has hundreds of thousands of distinct CDR3 sequences, roughly 9.1% seen once. The sequences come from PBMCs, collected before TCRalphabeta/CD19-depleted stem cell transplant. The receptors derive from a boy younger than two with acute myeloid leukemia, due to receive a stem cell transplant.

This clonotype was seen many times. The V call is TRBV12-3 or TRBV12-4, the J call TRBJ2-1; the match to TRBD2 covers 9 bases. The CDR3 is 11 amino acids. Trimming cost V 6 bases and J 13 bases; bases outside gene matches: 4. The CDR3 nucleotides read TGTGCCAGCAGCAGCGGGGGGCAACAGTTCTTC. This gives the protein CASSSGGQQFF.

This clonotype occurred many times. The gene calls are TRBV20-1 and TRBJ2-7; no clear D gene. CDR1 and CDR2 from the germline V gene are DFQATT and SNEGSKA (reference sequence). The CDR3 is made up of 11 amino acids. Trimming stripped 4 bases from V and 0 bases from J, with 4 bases between. CDR3 coding DNA: TGCAGTGCTACAGTCTCCTACGAGCAGTACTTC. Amino acids: CSATVSYEQYF.

This clonotype was recorded at least ten times. The chain combines TRBV12-3 or TRBV12-4 with TRBJ2-5; no clear D gene. This CDR3 region has 14 residues. Trimming took 4 bases from V and 1 from J, leaving 10 bases between them. CDR3 protein: CASSSVYSQETQYF. In nucleotides, the CDR3 is TGTGCCAGCAGTTCGGTATATTCCCAAGAGACCCAGTACTTC.

This clonotype was found many times. This chain joins TRBV6-5 and TRBJ2-7; D assignment may be TRBD1 or TRBD2 (5 bases each). Trimming cost V 5 bases and J 2 bases, with 13 bases left between them. The CDR3 loop spans 14 amino acids. CDR1 is MNHEY, CDR2 SVGAGI, per germline. The DNA of the CDR3 is TGTGCCAGCAGTCCCCCCGGGACCGCCTACGAGCAGTACTTC. Protein product: CASSPPGTAYEQYF.

This clonotype was seen many times. J is TRBJ1-3 and V is TRBV20-1; no clear D. Germline CDR1 and CDR2: DFQATT and SNEGSKA (reference sequence). V lost 4 bases and J 1 base, leaving 8 bases between the germline ends. This CDR3 has 13 amino acids. CDR3 bases: TGCAGTGCTACAGACTTATCTGGAAACACCATATATTTT. It specifies CSATDLSGNTIYF.

This clonotype was counted many times. The chain has TRBV7-8 and TRBJ2-5, with 10 bases aligning to TRBD2. CDR3 length: 18 residues. With 5 bases clipped from V and 0 bases from J, the junction kept 12 bases outside the gene matches. Germline V gene sequence: CDR1 SGHVS, CDR2 FQNEAQ. Here the CDR3 DNA reads TGTGCCAGCAGCAATTCTTATCTAGCGGGGGCGGACCAAGAGACCCAGTACTTC. Amino acids: CASSNSYLAGADQETQYF.

This clonotype showed up many times. The chain couples TRBV28 to TRBJ2-2; D call uncertain. Germline lookup yields CDR1 MDHEN and CDR2 SYDVKM. This CDR3 region has 16 residues. Deletions cut 4 bases from V and 0 bases from J, with 12 bases between. The CDR3: CASSSRRLANTGELFF. As DNA, the CDR3 is TGTGCCAGCAGTTCCCGTCGGCTAGCGAACACCGGGGAGCTGTTTTTT.

This clonotype was seen a single time. Possible read error: a much larger clone is one base away. This sequence joins TRBV10-3 and TRBJ1-3, with D possibly TRBD1 on 6 matching bases. The V gene lost 4 bases and the J gene lost 4 bases, with 17 bases spanning the gap. This CDR3 region has 16 residues. Germline V lookup: CDR1 ENHRY, CDR2 SYGVKD. CDR3 sequence (DNA): TGTGCCATCAGTGGCCCTGGACAGATAACAGGAAACACCATATATTTT. Its translation: CAISGPGQITGNTIYF.

This clonotype was observed many times. The CDR3 reads CASSFADNYGYTF. The DNA for the CDR3 is TGTGCCAGCAGTTTCGCCGACAACTATGGCTACACCTTC. The chain links TRBV12-3 or TRBV12-4 to TRBJ1-2, with D unclear. Trimming removed 3 bases from V and 2 bases from J, with 7 bases in between. The CDR3 sequence is 13 residues long.

This clonotype was seen ten or more times. This chain uses TRBV28 with TRBJ1-2, with D perhaps matching TRBD1 (5 bases). V was cut by 6 bases and J by 4 bases, with 15 bases left in between. The CDR3 loop spans 14 amino acids. From germline, CDR1 is MDHEN and CDR2 SYDVKM. DNA for the CDR3: TGTGCCAGCAGAACTACCGGGACCCTCTATGGCTACACCTTC. It codes for CASRTTGTLYGYTF.

This clonotype has ten or more counts. The rearrangement joins TRBV12-3 or TRBV12-4 to TRBJ2-7; D possibly corresponds to TRBD1 (5 bases). V lost 3 bases, J lost 2 bases, and 14 bases lay in between. CDR3 size: 15 residues. Here the CDR3 DNA reads TGTGCCAGCAGTTTTGACCAGGGCCCTACCTACGAGCAGTACTTC. This gives the protein CASSFDQGPTYEQYF.

This clonotype appeared many times. The chain has TRBV4-1 and TRBJ2-5; D gene uncertain. Between the trimmed V and J ends, which lost 1 base and 5 bases, there was a span of 8 bases. The CDR3 extends over 13 amino acids. The germline gives CDR1 MGHRA, CDR2 YSYEKL. The DNA for the CDR3 is TGCGCCAGCAGCCAAGCGCCCTGGGAGACCCAGTACTTC. Its translation is CASSQAPWETQYF.

The chain uses TRBV19 and TRBJ1-6; D is unresolved. The CDR3 contains 16 residues. Trimming took off 7 bases at V and 4 bases at J, with 17 bases between the two ends. Germline CDR1 LNHDA, CDR2 SQIVND (reference sequence). The CDR3 protein is CASTDRHSGYNSPLHF. The CDR3 DNA follows: TGTGCCAGTACCGATCGCCATTCGGGGTATAATTCACCCCTCCACTTT.

The chain recombines TRBV10-3 with TRBJ2-1, with a tentative D call TRBD1 (5 bases). The germline V and J ends were trimmed by 3 bases and 2 bases, with 11 bases remaining between them. The CDR3 extends over 15 amino acids. The germline CDR1 and CDR2 sequences are ENHRY and SYGVKD. The CDR3 protein is CAISDGQLTYNEQFF. In DNA form, the CDR3 reads TGTGCCATCAGTGATGGACAATTAACCTACAATGAGCAGTTCTTC.

This clonotype was found many times. The V gene is TRBV20-1, the J gene TRBJ2-1, with 9 bases aligning to TRBD2. Trimming took 3 bases from V and 1 from J; bases not matched to a gene: 1. From germline, CDR1 is DFQATT and CDR2 SNEGSKA (reference sequence). The CDR3 contains 14 residues. Here the CDR3 DNA reads TGCAGTGCTAGGGGACTAGCATCCTACAATGAGCAGTTCTTC. Protein product: CSARGLASYNEQFF.

The sample holds many counts of this clonotype. This chain uses TRBV19 with TRBJ2-7; TRBD1 might be the D (5 bases). The CDR3 covers 15 residues. Germline V CDR1 and CDR2: LNHDA, SQIVND (reference sequence). Trimming stripped 3 bases from V and 2 bases from J, with 14 bases between. As DNA, the CDR3 is TGTGCCAGTAGTATCAAAAAACAGGAGCCCTACGAGCAGTACTTC. Its translation: CASSIKKQEPYEQYF.

The chain combines TRBV7-9 with TRBJ1-1; maybe TRBD1 (5 bases). The germline CDR1 and CDR2 sequences are SEHNR and FQNEAQ (reference sequence). Deletions cut 7 bases from V and 1 base from J, with 16 bases between. This CDR3 spans 15 amino acids. CDR3 bases: TGTGCCAGCACCCTTGAGGACACGCCGAACACTGAAGCTTTCTTT. It translates to CASTLEDTPNTEAFF.

This clonotype was seen once. Being one base from a much bigger clone, this may be a read error. The gene calls are TRBV28 and TRBJ2-3; the D gene is possibly TRBD1 (6 bases). Trimming cost V 6 bases and J 5 bases, with 12 bases left between them. Germline CDR1 and CDR2: MDHEN and SYDVKM. The CDR3 runs 13 residues. The CDR3 sequence: CASSRRGIDTQYF. CDR3 in DNA: TGTGCCAGCAGCCGAAGGGGGATAGATACGCAGTATTTT.

This clonotype was recorded at least ten times. The chain employs TRBV20-1 and TRBJ2-2; 10 nucleotides align to TRBD2. V was pared by 2 bases and J by 2 bases, with 5 bases of the junction left unmatched. Germline lookup yields CDR1 DFQATT and CDR2 SNEGSKA (reference sequence). There are 16 residues in the CDR3. The CDR3 loop reads CSARSSGGANTGELFF. DNA for the CDR3: TGCAGTGCTAGATCCAGCGGGGGGGCCAACACCGGGGAGCTGTTTTTT.

The J gene is TRBJ2-7, the V gene TRBV20-1, with 7 bases identical to TRBD1. V lost 1 base, J lost 0 bases, and 6 bases stayed unmatched. CDR3 length equals 15 residues. Germline V lookup: CDR1 DFQATT, CDR2 SNEGSKA (reference sequence). CDR3 DNA sequence: TGCAGTGCTAGAGGACGGGACAGTTTCTCCTACGAGCAGTACTTC. Amino acid sequence: CSARGRDSFSYEQYF.

This clonotype was observed at least ten times. Its ends do not fully match the called genes, so a read error is possible. The gene calls are TRBV7-9 and TRBJ2-3; D may be TRBD1 (5 bases). Germline values: CDR1 SEHNR, CDR2 FQNEAQ (reference sequence). The CDR3 contains 13 residues. The CDR3 protein is CASSLKGNTQVRF. Here the CDR3 DNA reads TGTGCCAGCAGCTTAAAGGGGAATACACAGGTTCGTTTT.

This clonotype was counted ten times or more. The gene calls are TRBV12-3 or TRBV12-4 and TRBJ2-7; 9 nucleotides match TRBD2. Unmatched junction bases numbered 6, after V lost 6 bases and J lost 0 bases. This CDR3 has 15 amino acids. This CDR3 is CASSTGLASSYEQYF. For the CDR3, the DNA is TGTGCCAGCAGCACCGGACTAGCGAGCTCCTACGAGCAGTACTTC.

This clonotype occurred many times. The V and J genes are TRBV9 and TRBJ2-3; 7 positions match TRBD2. This CDR3 has 17 residues. Germline V gene lookup returns CDR1 SGDLS and CDR2 YYNGEE. After removal of 0 bases from V and 2 bases from J, the junction contained 9 bases not matched to a gene. Here the CDR3 DNA reads TGTGCCAGCAGCGTAGGGGATAGCGGGCAATTCACAGATACGCAGTATTTT. This translates into CASSVGDSGQFTDTQYF.

This clonotype was recorded a few times. The rearrangement links TRBV20-1 to TRBJ2-7; 11 bases fit TRBD2. V lost 5 bases to trimming and J lost 3 bases; unmatched junction nucleotides: 6. The CDR3 totals 14 residues. From germline, CDR1 is DFQATT and CDR2 SNEGSKA (reference sequence). The CDR3, as DNA: TGCAGTGCTGAGGGGACTAGCGGTAACTACGAGCAGTACTTC. This translates into CSAEGTSGNYEQYF.

This sequence joins TRBV7-9 and TRBJ1-6; D not certain. V lost 5 bases, J lost 6 bases, and 11 bases lay in between. Germline CDR1 reads SEHNR; CDR2 reads FQNEAQ (reference sequence). The CDR3 loop spans 14 amino acids. This chain's CDR3 is CASSPRVGNSPLHF. The CDR3 nucleotides read TGTGCCAGCAGCCCCCGGGTTGGTAATTCACCCCTCCACTTT.

This clonotype occurred a few times. This rearrangement joins TRBV6-6 to TRBJ1-1, with a weak D call TRBD1 (5 bases). The CDR3 spans 12 residues. Germline CDR1 is MNHNY and CDR2 is SVGAGI (reference sequence). V dropped 7 bases and J dropped 1 base, with 7 bases sitting between them. DNA of the CDR3: TGTGCCAGCACAGGGAGGAACACTGAAGCTTTCTTT. Its protein is CASTGRNTEAFF.